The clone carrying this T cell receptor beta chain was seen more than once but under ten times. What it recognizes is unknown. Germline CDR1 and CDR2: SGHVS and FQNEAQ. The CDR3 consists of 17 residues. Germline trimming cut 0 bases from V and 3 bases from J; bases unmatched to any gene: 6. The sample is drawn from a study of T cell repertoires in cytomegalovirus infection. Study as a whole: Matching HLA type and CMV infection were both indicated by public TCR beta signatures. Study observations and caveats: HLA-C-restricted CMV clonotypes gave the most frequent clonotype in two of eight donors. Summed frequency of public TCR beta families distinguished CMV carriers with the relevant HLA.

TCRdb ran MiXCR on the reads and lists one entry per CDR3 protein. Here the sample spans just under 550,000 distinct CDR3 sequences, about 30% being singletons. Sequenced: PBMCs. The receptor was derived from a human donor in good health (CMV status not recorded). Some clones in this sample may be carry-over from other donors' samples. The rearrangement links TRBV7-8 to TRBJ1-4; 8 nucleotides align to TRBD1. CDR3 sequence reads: CASSLALRGQANEKLFF. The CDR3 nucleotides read TGTGCCAGCAGCTTAGCGCTTCGGGGACAGGCTAATGAAAAACTGTTTTTT. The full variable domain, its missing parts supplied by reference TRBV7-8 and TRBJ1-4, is GAGVSQSPRYKVAKRGQDVALRCDPISGHVSLFWYQQALGQGPEFLTYFQNEAQLDKSGLPSDRFFAERPEGSVSTLKIQRTQQEDSAVYLCASSLALRGQANEKLFFGSGTQLSVL.